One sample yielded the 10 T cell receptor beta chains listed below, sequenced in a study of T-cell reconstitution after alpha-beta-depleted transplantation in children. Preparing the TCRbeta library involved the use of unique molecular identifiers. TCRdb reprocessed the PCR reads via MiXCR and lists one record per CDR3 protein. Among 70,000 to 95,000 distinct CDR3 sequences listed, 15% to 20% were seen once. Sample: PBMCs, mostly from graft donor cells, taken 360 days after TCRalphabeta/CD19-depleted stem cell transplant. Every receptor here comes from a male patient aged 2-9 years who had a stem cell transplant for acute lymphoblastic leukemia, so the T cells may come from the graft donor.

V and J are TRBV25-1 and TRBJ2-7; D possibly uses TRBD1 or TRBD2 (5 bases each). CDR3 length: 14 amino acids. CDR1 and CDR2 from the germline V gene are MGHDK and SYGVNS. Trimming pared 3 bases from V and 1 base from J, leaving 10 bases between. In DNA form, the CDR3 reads TGTGCCAGCAGTGACCCGGGACGGTCCTACGAGCAGTACTTC. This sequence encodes CASSDPGRSYEQYF.

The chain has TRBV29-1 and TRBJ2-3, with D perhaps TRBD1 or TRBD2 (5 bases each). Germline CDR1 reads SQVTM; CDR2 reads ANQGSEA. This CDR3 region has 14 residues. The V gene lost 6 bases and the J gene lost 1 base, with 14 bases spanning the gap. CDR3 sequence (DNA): TGCAGCGTAGCCGGGGCCCAGGGCACAGATACGCAGTATTTT. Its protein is CSVAGAQGTDTQYF.

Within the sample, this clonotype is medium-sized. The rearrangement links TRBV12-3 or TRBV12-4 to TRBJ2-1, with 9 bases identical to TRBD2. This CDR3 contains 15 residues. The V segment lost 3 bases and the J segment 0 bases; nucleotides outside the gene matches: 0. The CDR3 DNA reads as TGTGCCAGCAGTTTTAGCGGGAGCTCCTACAATGAGCAGTTCTTC. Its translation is CASSFSGSSYNEQFF.

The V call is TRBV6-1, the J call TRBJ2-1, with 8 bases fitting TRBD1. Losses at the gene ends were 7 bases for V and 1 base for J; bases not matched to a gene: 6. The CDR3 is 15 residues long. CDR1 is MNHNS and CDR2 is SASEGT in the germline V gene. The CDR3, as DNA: TGTGCCAGCATATTCAGGGACAGGTCCTACAATGAGCAGTTCTTC. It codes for CASIFRDRSYNEQFF.

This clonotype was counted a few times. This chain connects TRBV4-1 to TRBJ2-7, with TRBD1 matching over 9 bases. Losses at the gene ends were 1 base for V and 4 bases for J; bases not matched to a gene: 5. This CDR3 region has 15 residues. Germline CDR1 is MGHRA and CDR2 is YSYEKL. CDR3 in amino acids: CASSQVGQGIYEQYF. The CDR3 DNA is TGCGCCAGCAGCCAAGTTGGACAGGGGATTTACGAGCAGTACTTC.

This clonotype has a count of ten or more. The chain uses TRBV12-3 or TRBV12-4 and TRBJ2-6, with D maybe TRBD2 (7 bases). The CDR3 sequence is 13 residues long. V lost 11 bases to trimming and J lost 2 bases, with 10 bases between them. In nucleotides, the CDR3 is TGTGCCGGGAGGGGGACTGGGGCCAACGTCCTGACTTTC. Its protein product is CAGRGTGANVLTF.

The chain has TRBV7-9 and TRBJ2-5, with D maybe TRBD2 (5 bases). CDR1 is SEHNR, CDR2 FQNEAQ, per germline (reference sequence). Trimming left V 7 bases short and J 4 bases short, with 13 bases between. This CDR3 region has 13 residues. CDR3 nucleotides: TGTGCCAGCAAACCCCTAGCTCCAGAGACCCAGTACTTC. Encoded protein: CASKPLAPETQYF.

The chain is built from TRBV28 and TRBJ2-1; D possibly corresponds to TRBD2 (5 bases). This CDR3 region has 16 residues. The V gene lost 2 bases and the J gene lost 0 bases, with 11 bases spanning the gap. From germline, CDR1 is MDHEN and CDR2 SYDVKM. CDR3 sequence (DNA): TGTGCCAGCAGTTTACAGCGGTGGAGCTCCTACAATGAGCAGTTCTTC. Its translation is CASSLQRWSSYNEQFF.

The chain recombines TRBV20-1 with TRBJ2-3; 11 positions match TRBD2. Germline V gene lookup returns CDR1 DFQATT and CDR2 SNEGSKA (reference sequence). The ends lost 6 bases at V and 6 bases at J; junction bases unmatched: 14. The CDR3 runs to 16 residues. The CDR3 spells CSARGSGRALKDTQYF. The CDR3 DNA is TGCAGTGCCCGGGGTAGCGGGAGGGCCCTTAAGGATACGCAGTATTTT.

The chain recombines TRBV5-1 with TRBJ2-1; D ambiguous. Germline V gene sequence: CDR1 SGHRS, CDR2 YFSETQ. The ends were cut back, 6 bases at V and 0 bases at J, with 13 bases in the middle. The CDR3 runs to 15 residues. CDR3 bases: TGCGCCAGCATTCGACGGTTGAGCTCCTACAATGAGCAGTTCTTC. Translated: CASIRRLSSYNEQFF.